A selection of T cell receptor beta chains follows, all from one sample in a study of T cells after yellow fever vaccination. TCRdb analysed the 5' RACE reads with MiXCR anew, one entry per CDR3 protein. Of 250,000 or so distinct CDR3 sequences detected, about 3.9% appear once; the ten largest clones hold roughly a fifth. This specimen consisted of PBMCs, obtained 15 days after the yellow fever booster vaccination. The receptors shown here come from a man between 18 and 29 years old who received the YFV17D yellow fever vaccine. Both conserved end residues are part of each CDR3. The D gene is left open where the match is weak. Only some rows state a clone size, as once, few, many or a class for expanded clones.

d_call v_call cdr3_length clone_size cdr3_aa
- TRBV5-4 16 few CASSLEGGRNTGELFF
TRBD2 TRBV6-6 16 many CASSYTGLAIPGELFF
- TRBV5-1 16 many CASSLGVGTLNYEQYF
- TRBV7-2 13 many CASSLAFEEKLFF
TRBD1 TRBV6-6 15 many CASSYSVGGHQPQHF
- TRBV11-2 17 many CASSYLRGGLAKNIQYF
TRBD1 TRBV20-1 16 - CSASATTGVREETQYF
TRBD1 TRBV6-5 15 many CASSSPTGGNEKLFF
- TRBV20-1 14 many CSASRDTSTDTQYF
- TRBV4-3 16 many CASSQVGKEPLYEQYF
- TRBV12-3/TRBV12-4 14 few CASSFWGMRGPLHF
TRBD2 TRBV10-3 16 many CAISVSGGGAPDTQYF
- TRBV5-1 17 many CASSLAIYLDRSYGYTF
- TRBV25-1 14 many CASSEAGVANTIYF
- TRBV6-5 14 many CASSLAEAGNEQFF
TRBD1 TRBV19 16 few CASSDWDRGVETEAFF
- TRBV7-7 15 many CASSLAPGSTDTQYF
TRBD1 TRBV4-3 18 many CASSPRTARTGLTDTQYF